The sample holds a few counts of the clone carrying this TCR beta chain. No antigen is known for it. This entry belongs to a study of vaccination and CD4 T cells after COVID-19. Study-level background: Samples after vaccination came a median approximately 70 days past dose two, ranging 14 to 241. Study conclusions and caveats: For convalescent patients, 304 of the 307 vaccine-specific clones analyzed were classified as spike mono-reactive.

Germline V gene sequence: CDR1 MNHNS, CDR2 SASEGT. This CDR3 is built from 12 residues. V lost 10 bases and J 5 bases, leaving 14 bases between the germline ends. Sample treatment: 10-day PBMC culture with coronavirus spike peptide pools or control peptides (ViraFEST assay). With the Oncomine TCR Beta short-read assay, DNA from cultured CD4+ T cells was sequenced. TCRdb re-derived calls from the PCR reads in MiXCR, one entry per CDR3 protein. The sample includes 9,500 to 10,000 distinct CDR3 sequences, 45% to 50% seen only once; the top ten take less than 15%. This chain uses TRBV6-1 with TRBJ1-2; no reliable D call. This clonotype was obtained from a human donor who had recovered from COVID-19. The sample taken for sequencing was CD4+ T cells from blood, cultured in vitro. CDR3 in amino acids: CATAESLYGYTF. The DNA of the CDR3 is TGTGCCACCGCCGAGTCCTTGTATGGCTACACCTTC.